This T cell receptor beta chain was captured in a study of CD8+ T cells in alopecia areata. Study information: The drug, oral tofacitinib, was given to treated patients at 5 to 10 mg twice daily. The percentage of affected scalp area served as the score of severity for treated patients. Points from the study as a whole: Persistence in scalp and blood during tofacitinib was observed for many expanded lesional clones. Scalp sample sequencing also detects resident alphabeta T cells of normal skin.

V lost 3 bases to trimming and J lost 3 bases, with 20 bases between them. CDR3 length equals 16 residues. Germline values: CDR1 GTSNPN, CDR2 SVGIG (reference sequence). This clone was detected once. The target antigen is unknown. Extracted RNA was reverse transcribed into cDNA, the sequencing template. The repertoire was sequenced with immunoSEQ multiplex PCR; TCRdb's copy has only in-frame clones and lacks some. The sample has under 200,000 clones, around three fifths seen once. Treatment meaning: oral pan-JAK inhibitor, 5-10 mg twice daily. This sequence joins TRBV30 and TRBJ2-5; D gene unclear. The specimen was CD4+ T cells sorted from blood, collected at week 24, from a patient treated with tofacitinib. The origin of this receptor is a human donor with alopecia areata. CDR3 nucleotide sequence: TGTGCCTGGAGGAAATACGGGTACACCATAGAAGAGACCCAGTACTTC. It codes for CAWRKYGYTIEETQYF.